This T cell receptor (beta chain) emerged from a study of blood T cell repertoires in COVID-19 (TCRdb year 2020). Study-wide context: The collaborator samples originated in the United States, Italy and Spain and spanned the acute and convalescent phases of COVID-19. Subjects who had been exposed to COVID-19, were actively infected with it, or had recovered from it provided the deeply sampled blood TCRbeta repertoires that made up the dataset. The prospective study material was composed of cDNA or gDNA derived from T cells, B-cell-depleted T cells, or PBMCs. Nearly every sample came with metadata listing a de-identified subject ID, COVID-19 status, age in years and sex. Where HLA class I and class II types were available, the types were taken from metadata supplied by the sample provider, not from assay-based typing. Samples were obtained from the ongoing ImmuneRACE study (first 160 participants) and from some 1,200 subjects provided by 6 global collaborators. The repertoires were made available in a free public database intended to serve as a resource for research on the immune response to SARS-CoV-2.

As to this clone: There is no known antigen for this receptor. Per-base qualities were not stored, and no clone one base away is much larger.

TCRbeta CDR3 regions were amplified from genomic DNA using the immunoSEQ Assay, a bias-controlled multiplex PCR. In the paper's pipeline: The number of nucleated cells in each sample was estimated from the amplification of reference gene primers within the assay. To quantify the absolute abundance of each unique TCRbeta CDR3 rearrangement, sequence reads were collapsed and filtered. For each sample, productive Simpson clonality was calculated as the square root of Simpson's diversity index over productive rearrangements. The table comes from immuneACCESS by way of TCRdb, which keeps in-frame sequences with V and J called. Part of the clones is missing from these tables; in studies checked, under half for an unresolved V gene and the rest for unknown reasons. The V and J calls and clone size come from that table; D and trimming were worked out from the DNA. Counted in this sample were fewer than 250,000 clones; roughly 87% of them appeared once. The top ten constitute just over 2.5% of the sample.

Trimming removed 6 bases from V and 1 base from J, leaving 10 bases between the germline ends. The CDR3 numbers 13 residues from cysteine through phenylalanine. Only the CDR3 DNA is retained, 39 bases long and in frame from the first base. Via the germline V gene (reference sequence), CDR1 is PRHDT and CDR2 FYEKMQ. General conclusions and limits of the study: How much clinical and demographic metadata was included differed by source and by participant, and the metadata was provided uncurated.

Participants in the prospective study were enrolled through a virtual design, were aged roughly 18 to 90 years, and lived in under 25 United States geographic areas. Cohort assignment in the prospective study relied on participant-reported clinical history from a screening survey and a study questionnaire. In the prospective study, whole blood, serum and a nasopharyngeal or oropharyngeal swab were collected from each participant by mobile phlebotomists. Prospective study participants could optionally give additional blood draws and questionnaires over an approximately two-month period. Before DNA extraction, blood samples from the prospective study were shipped at room temperature or frozen.

The V and J genes are TRBV13 and TRBJ2-7; TRBD2 might be the D gene, on 5 matching bases. The sequenced sample consisted of PBMCs or T cells enriched from blood (not recorded which). The TCR sequence derives from a woman between 25 and 40 years old with acute COVID-19. The CDR3 protein sequence reads: CASSPSPSYEQYF. The bases read TGTGCCAGCAGTCCTAGCCCTTCCTACGAGCAGTACTTC.